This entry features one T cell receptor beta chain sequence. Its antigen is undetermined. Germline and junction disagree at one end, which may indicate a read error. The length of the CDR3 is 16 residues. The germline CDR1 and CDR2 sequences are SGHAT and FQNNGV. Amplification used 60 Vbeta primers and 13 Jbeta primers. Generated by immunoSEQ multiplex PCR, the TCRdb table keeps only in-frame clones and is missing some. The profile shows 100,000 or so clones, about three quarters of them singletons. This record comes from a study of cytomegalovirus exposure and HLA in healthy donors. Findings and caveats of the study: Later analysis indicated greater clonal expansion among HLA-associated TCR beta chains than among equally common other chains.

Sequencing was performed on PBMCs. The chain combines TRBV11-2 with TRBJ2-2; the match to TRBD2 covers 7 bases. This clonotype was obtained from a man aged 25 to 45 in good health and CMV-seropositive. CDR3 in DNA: TGTGCCAGCACCTTAGACCGACTAGCCGGGACCGGGGAGCTGTTTTTT. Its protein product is CASTLDRLAGTGELFF.